The 19 T cell receptor beta chains presented below share a single source sample, sequenced in a study of T cells in Graves' hyperthyroidism and ophthalmopathy. Regions amplified from RNA transcripts were the TCR beta CDR3 regions. The study used the HTBI primer set for a first-round RT-PCR of the TCR CDR3. TCRdb reprocessed the multiplex PCR reads with MiXCR, giving one entry per CDR3 protein. The sample consists of under 700,000 distinct CDR3 sequences, 16% of them appearing once. Sequencing was performed on blood. The receptors shown here come from a woman between 18 and 30 years old with Graves' hyperthyroidism.

This clonotype showed up many times. This chain uses TRBV7-2 with TRBJ2-5, with TRBD2 identical over 16 bases. Germline assignment: CDR1 SGHTA and CDR2 FQGNSA. The CDR3 runs to 17 residues. Trimming at V came to 4 bases and at J to 2 bases, leaving 4 bases not matched to a gene. The DNA for the CDR3 is TGTGCCAGCAGCTCGGGACTAGCGGGAGGGGGACAAGAGACCCAGTACTTC. Amino acid sequence: CASSSGLAGGGQETQYF.

This clonotype has only a few counts. The chain joins TRBV19 to TRBJ2-7; D possibly matches TRBD1 or TRBD2 (5 bases each). The CDR3 is 14 residues long. The germline V gene has CDR1 LNHDA and CDR2 SQIVND (reference sequence). Trimming shortened V by 4 bases and J by 0 bases, and 10 bases separated the two germline ends. The CDR3 protein is CASSTGTISYEQYF. The DNA of the CDR3 is TGTGCCAGTAGTACAGGGACCATCTCCTACGAGCAGTACTTC.

The genes are TRBV10-2 and TRBJ1-2; possibly TRBD1 for D (5 bases). Between the trimmed V and J ends, which lost 2 bases and 3 bases, there was a span of 13 bases. Germline-derived CDR1 and CDR2 are WSHSY and SAAADI. The CDR3 length is 15 residues. The CDR3 region has the DNA TGCGCCAGCAGTGAGATCAACAGGACCCACTATGGCTACACCTTC. This gives the protein CASSEINRTHYGYTF.

This clonotype was found a few times. The J gene is TRBJ2-2, the V gene TRBV24-1, with unresolved D. The CDR3 covers 15 residues. Germline CDR1 is KGHDR and CDR2 is SFDVKD. The V end lost 0 bases, the J end lost 1 base, and 5 bases lay between the germline ends. The CDR3 here is CATSDLNQNTGELFF. Here the CDR3 DNA reads TGTGCCACCAGTGATTTGAATCAGAACACCGGGGAGCTGTTTTTT.

The CDR3 sequence: CASSQDRDRGGKPQHF. CDR3 DNA: TGTGCCAGCAGCCAAGATCGGGACAGGGGGGGTAAGCCCCAGCATTTT. This chain uses TRBV7-2 with TRBJ1-5, with TRBD1 matching 11 bases. Germline V lookup: CDR1 SGHTA, CDR2 FQGNSA. The V and J ends lost 5 bases and 8 bases, in that order; junction bases with no gene match: 11. The CDR3 has 16 residues.

This clonotype was seen ten or more times. The chain carries TRBV18 and TRBJ2-1; D ambiguous. Germline lookup yields CDR1 KGHSH and CDR2 LQKENI. V was clipped by 3 bases and J by 7 bases, with 13 bases between them. The CDR3 has 14 residues. The DNA of the CDR3 is TGTGCCAGCTCACCGATCACCGTGACTAATGAGCAGTTCTTC. Translated: CASSPITVTNEQFF.

This clonotype was observed many times. The rearrangement joins TRBV28 to TRBJ2-7, with D possibly being TRBD2 (5 bases). This CDR3 is 14 amino acids long. Between the trimmed V and J ends, which lost 5 bases and 7 bases, there was a span of 18 bases. Germline V lookup: CDR1 MDHEN, CDR2 SYDVKM. CDR3 region: CASSDSARPGEQYF. The CDR3 bases are TGTGCCAGCAGTGACTCGGCCAGACCGGGGGAGCAGTACTTC.

This clonotype was seen a handful of times. This chain links TRBV10-1 with TRBJ2-3; 9 bases are shared with TRBD1. This CDR3 comprises 18 residues. Germline trimming cut 2 bases from V and 5 bases from J; bases unmatched to any gene: 14. From germline, CDR1 is WNHNN and CDR2 SYGVQD (reference sequence). The CDR3 nucleotides are TGCGCCAGCAGTGAGACTACTACCGGGACAGGGTTCATAGATACGCAGTATTTT. As protein: CASSETTTGTGFIDTQYF.

This clonotype came up a few times. The chain carries TRBV2 and TRBJ1-2; 9 nucleotides align to TRBD1. The ends lost 7 bases at V and 3 bases at J; junction bases unmatched: 6. From germline, CDR1 is SNHLY and CDR2 FYNNEI. The CDR3 contains 14 residues. In nucleotides, the CDR3 is TGTGCCAGCACCTACAGGGGGCGCGACTATGGCTACACCTTC. Its protein product is CASTYRGRDYGYTF.

This clonotype has just a few counts. This sequence joins TRBV6-2 or TRBV6-3 and TRBJ1-2, with D possibly matching TRBD1 (5 bases). V was cut by 7 bases and J by 2 bases, with 17 bases left in between. In germline, CDR1 is MNHEY, CDR2 SVGEGT. The CDR3 is 15 residues long. CDR3 nucleotides: TGTGCCAGCAACAAACTCCGGGACGTGAACTATGGCTACACCTTC. Protein: CASNKLRDVNYGYTF.

This clonotype occurred many times. The rearrangement uses TRBV11-3 and TRBJ2-3, with no clear D. Trimming removed 7 bases from V and 7 bases from J, with 9 bases in between. The CDR3 length is 11 residues. The V gene's germline CDR1 is SGHNT and CDR2 YENEEA. CDR3 nucleotides: TGTGCCAGCACCTACGGCTATACGCAGTATTTT. Translating gives CASTYGYTQYF.

This clonotype has a count of ten or more. The J gene is TRBJ2-3, the V gene TRBV15, with 7 nucleotides matching TRBD2. Germline loops: CDR1 LNHNV, CDR2 YYDKDF (reference sequence). J lost 0 bases, V lost 1 base, and 10 bases had no gene match. The CDR3 is made up of 18 amino acids. The CDR3 reads CATSRGWGSGSSTDTQYF. CDR3 in DNA: TGTGCCACCAGCAGAGGGTGGGGTAGCGGGTCTAGCACAGATACGCAGTATTTT.

This clonotype was picked up a small number of times. This chain uses TRBV5-1 with TRBJ2-7; D is undetermined. V lost 0 bases and J 3 bases, leaving 13 bases between the germline ends. Germline V gene lookup returns CDR1 SGHRS and CDR2 YFSETQ. The CDR3 loop spans 15 amino acids. As DNA, the CDR3 is TGCGCCAGCAGCTTGGAGTGGAGTCAGAACTACGAGCAGTACTTC. The encoded protein is CASSLEWSQNYEQYF.

This clonotype was recorded a few times. The J gene is TRBJ1-6, the V gene TRBV28; D might be TRBD1 (6 bases). The CDR3 extends over 16 amino acids. Germline CDR1 reads MDHEN; CDR2 reads SYDVKM. V was trimmed by 0 bases and J by 8 bases, leaving 14 bases between them. CDR3 sequence reads: CASSLWGANGDSPLHF. The CDR3 DNA sequence: TGTGCCAGCAGTTTATGGGGGGCCAACGGGGATTCACCCCTCCACTTT.

Ten or more counts support this clonotype. The rearrangement joins TRBV11-3 to TRBJ2-1; D uncertain. The CDR3 sequence is 11 residues long. Germline V gene lookup returns CDR1 SGHNT and CDR2 YENEEA. Between the trimmed V and J ends, which lost 3 bases and 9 bases, there was a span of 6 bases. The CDR3: CASSLFREQFF. The CDR3 DNA sequence: TGTGCCAGCAGCTTGTTTCGTGAGCAGTTCTTC.

This clonotype was seen repeatedly, ten times or more. Written as DNA, the CDR3 is TGTGCCAGCAGCGTACGGGACAGGGCGTACAATGAGCAGTTCTTC. It yields the protein CASSVRDRAYNEQFF. The chain recombines TRBV28 with TRBJ2-1, with TRBD1 identical over 9 bases. The V and J ends lost 6 bases and 4 bases, in that order; junction bases with no gene match: 7. Per the germline V gene, CDR1 is MDHEN and CDR2 is SYDVKM. The CDR3 spans 15 residues.

J is TRBJ2-1 and V is TRBV2, with D maybe TRBD2 (5 bases). V was shortened by 4 bases and J by 8 bases, with 9 bases between the two germline ends. The CDR3 totals 12 residues. In germline, CDR1 is SNHLY, CDR2 FYNNEI. The CDR3 loop is CASSGRFDEQFF. As DNA, the CDR3 is TGTGCCAGCAGTGGGAGGTTCGATGAGCAGTTCTTC.

This clonotype has only a few counts. The chain employs TRBV12-3 or TRBV12-4 and TRBJ1-4; TRBD1 might be the D (6 bases). Trimming left V 1 base short and J 7 bases short, with 10 bases between. This CDR3 spans 14 amino acids. The CDR3 region has the DNA TGTGCCAGCAGTTTAGGGGGGGCGAGTGAAAAACTGTTTTTT. This sequence encodes CASSLGGASEKLFF.

Ten or more counts support this clonotype. The rearrangement joins TRBV5-6 to TRBJ1-1; D possibly corresponds to TRBD1 (5 bases). The germline V gene encodes CDR1 SGHDT and CDR2 YYEEEE. V lost 3 bases and J lost 7, with 16 bases in between. The CDR3 covers 14 residues. CDR3: CASSSPAGRIEAFF. In DNA, the CDR3 is TGTGCCAGCAGCTCGCCGGCAGGGAGAATTGAAGCTTTCTTT.